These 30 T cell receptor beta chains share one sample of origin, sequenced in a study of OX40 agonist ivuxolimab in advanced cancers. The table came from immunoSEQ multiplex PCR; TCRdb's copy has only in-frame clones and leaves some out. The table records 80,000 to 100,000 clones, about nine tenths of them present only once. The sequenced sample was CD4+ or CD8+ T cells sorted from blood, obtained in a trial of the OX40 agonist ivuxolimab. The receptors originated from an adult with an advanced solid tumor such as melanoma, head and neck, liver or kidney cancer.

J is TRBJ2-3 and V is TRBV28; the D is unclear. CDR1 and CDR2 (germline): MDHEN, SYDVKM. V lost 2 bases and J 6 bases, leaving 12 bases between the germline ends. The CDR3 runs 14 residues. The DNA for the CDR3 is TGTGCCAGCAGTTTACGCCCCGAACGGGATACGCAGTATTTT. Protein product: CASSLRPERDTQYF.

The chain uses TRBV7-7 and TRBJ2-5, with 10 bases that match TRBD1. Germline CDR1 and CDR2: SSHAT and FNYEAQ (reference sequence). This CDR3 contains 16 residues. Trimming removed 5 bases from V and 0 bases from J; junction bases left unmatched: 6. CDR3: CASSQGQGLDQETQYF. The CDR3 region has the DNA TGTGCCAGCAGCCAGGGACAGGGGCTGGACCAAGAGACCCAGTACTTC.

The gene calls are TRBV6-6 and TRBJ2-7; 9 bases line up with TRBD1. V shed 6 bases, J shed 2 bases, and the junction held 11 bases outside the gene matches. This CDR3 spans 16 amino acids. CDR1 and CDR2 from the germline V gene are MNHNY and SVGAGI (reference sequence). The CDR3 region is CASSPSGTGRTYEQYF. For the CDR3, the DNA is TGTGCCAGCAGCCCCTCCGGGACAGGGAGAACCTACGAGCAGTACTTC.

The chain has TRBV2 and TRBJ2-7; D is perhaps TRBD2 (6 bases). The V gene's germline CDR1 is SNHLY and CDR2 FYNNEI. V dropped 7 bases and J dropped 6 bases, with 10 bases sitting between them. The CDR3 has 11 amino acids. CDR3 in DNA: TGTGCCAGCACCCGGGACTCCGAGCAGTACTTC. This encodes CASTRDSEQYF.

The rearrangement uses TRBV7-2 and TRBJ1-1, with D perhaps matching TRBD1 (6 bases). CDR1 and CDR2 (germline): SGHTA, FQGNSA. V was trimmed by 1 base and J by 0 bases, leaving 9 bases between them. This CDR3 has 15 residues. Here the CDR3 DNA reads TGTGCCAGCAGCTTAGGAGGGGGGTTGAACACTGAAGCTTTCTTT. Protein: CASSLGGGLNTEAFF.

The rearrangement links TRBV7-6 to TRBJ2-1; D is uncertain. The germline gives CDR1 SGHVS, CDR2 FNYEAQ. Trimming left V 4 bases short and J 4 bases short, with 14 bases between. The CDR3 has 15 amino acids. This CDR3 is CASSSTGTAYNEQFF. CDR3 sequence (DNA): TGTGCCAGCAGCTCCACCGGAACAGCATACAATGAGCAGTTCTTC.

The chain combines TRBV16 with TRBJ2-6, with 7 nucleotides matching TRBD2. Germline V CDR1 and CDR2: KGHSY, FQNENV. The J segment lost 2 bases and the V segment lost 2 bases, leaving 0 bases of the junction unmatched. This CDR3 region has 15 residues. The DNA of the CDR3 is TGTGCCAGCAGCCAAGGGGGGGCTGGGGCCAACGTCCTGACTTTC. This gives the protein CASSQGGAGANVLTF.

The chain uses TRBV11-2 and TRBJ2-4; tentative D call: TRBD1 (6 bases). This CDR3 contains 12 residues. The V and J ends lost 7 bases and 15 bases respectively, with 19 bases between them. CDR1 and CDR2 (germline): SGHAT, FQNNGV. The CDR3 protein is CASNPPLGAMYF. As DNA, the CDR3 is TGTGCCAGCAACCCTCCGCTGGGGGCCATGTACTTC.

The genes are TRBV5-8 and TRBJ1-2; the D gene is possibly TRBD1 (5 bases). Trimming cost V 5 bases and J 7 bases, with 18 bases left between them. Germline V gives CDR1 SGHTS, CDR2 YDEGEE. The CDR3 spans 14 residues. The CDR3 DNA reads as TGTGCCAGCAGTCTCACGTCCCGGGGGTCTGGCTACACCTTC. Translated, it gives CASSLTSRGSGYTF.

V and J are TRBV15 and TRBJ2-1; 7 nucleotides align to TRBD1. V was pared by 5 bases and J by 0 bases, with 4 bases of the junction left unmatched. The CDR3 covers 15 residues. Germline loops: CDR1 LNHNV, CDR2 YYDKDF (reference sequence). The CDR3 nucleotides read TGTGCCACCAGCGGGTACAGGGGCTCCTACAATGAGCAGTTCTTC. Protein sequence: CATSGYRGSYNEQFF.

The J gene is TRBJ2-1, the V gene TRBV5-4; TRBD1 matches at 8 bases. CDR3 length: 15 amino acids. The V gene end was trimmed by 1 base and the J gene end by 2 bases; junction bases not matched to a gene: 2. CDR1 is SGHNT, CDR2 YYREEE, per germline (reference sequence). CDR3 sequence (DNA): TGTGCCAGCAGCTTGAAGACAGGGGCCTACAATGAGCAGTTCTTC. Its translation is CASSLKTGAYNEQFF.

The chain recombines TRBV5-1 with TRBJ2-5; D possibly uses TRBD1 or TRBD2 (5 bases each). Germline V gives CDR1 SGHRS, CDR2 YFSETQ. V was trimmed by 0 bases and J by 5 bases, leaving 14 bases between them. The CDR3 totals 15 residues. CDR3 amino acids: CASSLGGQRQETQYF. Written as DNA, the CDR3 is TGCGCCAGCAGCTTGGGAGGGCAGAGACAGGAGACCCAGTACTTC.

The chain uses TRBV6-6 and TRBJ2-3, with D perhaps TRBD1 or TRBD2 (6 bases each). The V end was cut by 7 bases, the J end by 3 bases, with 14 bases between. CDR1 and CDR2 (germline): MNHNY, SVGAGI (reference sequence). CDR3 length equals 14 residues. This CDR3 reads CASTLGGRTDTQYF. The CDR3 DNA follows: TGTGCCAGCACCCTAGGGGGGAGAACAGATACGCAGTATTTT.

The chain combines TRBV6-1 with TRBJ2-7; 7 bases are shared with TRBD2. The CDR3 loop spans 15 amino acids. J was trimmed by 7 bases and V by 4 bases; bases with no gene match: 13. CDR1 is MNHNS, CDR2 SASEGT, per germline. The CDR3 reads CASSAPGAGEGEQYF. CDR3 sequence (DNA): TGTGCCAGCAGTGCCCCTGGGGCGGGAGAGGGTGAGCAGTACTTC.

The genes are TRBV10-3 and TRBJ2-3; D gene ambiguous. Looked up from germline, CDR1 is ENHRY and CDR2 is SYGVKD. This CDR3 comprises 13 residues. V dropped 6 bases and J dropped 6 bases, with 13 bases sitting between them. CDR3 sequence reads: CAIRAGLEDTQYF. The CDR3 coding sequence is TGTGCCATCAGAGCCGGGCTTGAGGATACGCAGTATTTT.

The DNA of the CDR3 is TGTGCCTGGAGTCTAGCGGGAGTGTACAATGAGCAGTTCTTC. This sequence encodes CAWSLAGVYNEQFF. V and J are TRBV30 and TRBJ2-1, with 10 nucleotides matching TRBD2. The germline gives CDR1 GTSNPN, CDR2 SVGIG (reference sequence). The CDR3 consists of 14 residues. Losses at the gene ends were 2 bases for V and 4 bases for J; bases not matched to a gene: 2.

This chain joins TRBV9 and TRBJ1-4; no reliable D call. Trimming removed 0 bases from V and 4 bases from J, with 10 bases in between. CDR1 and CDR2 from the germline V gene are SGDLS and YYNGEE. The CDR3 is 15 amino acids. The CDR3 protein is CASSVGRSNNEKLFF. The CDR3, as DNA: TGTGCCAGCAGCGTAGGGAGGAGCAATAATGAAAAACTGTTTTTT.

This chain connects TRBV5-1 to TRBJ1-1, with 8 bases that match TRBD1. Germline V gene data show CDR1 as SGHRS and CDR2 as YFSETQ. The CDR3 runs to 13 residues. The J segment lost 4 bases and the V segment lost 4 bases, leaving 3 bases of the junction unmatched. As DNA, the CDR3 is TGCGCCAGCAGCCCGGGACAGGTCACTGAAGCTTTCTTT. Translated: CASSPGQVTEAFF.

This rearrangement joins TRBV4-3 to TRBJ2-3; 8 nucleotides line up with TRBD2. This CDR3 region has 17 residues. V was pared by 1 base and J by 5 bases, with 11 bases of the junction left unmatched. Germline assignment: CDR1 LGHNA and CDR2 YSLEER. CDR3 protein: CASSQVGAGGARDTQYF. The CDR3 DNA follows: TGCGCCAGCAGCCAAGTTGGCGCGGGAGGCGCCCGAGATACGCAGTATTTT.

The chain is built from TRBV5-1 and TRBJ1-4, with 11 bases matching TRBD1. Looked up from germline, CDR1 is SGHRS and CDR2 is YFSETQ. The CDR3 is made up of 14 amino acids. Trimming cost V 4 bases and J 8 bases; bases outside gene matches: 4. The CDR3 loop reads CASSPGTGGEKLFF. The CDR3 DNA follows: TGCGCCAGCAGCCCCGGGACAGGGGGAGAAAAACTGTTTTTT.

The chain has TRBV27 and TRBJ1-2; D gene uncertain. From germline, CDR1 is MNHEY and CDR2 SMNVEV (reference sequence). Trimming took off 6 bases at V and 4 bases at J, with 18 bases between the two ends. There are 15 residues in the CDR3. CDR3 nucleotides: TGTGCCAGCAGGGTCCCCTCCGGACGTGGCTATGGCTACACCTTC. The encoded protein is CASRVPSGRGYGYTF.

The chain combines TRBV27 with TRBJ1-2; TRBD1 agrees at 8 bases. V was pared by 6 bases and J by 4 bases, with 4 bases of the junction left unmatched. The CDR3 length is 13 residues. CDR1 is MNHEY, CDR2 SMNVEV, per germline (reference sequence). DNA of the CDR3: TGTGCCAGCAGGGACAGGGAGATCTATGGCTACACCTTC. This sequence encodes CASRDREIYGYTF.

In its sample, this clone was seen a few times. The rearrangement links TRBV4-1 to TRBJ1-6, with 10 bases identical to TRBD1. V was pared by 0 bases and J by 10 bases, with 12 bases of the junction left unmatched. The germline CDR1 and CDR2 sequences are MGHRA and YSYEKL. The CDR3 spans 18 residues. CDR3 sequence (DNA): TGCGCCAGCAGCCAAGATGGTGCTTTGGGACAGGGGTACTCACCCCTCCACTTT. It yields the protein CASSQDGALGQGYSPLHF.

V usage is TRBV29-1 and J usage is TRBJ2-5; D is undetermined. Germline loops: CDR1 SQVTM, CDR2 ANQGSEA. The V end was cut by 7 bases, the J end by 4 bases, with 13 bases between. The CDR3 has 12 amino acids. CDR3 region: CSALQDLETQYF. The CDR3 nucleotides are TGCAGCGCCTTACAAGATTTAGAGACCCAGTACTTC.

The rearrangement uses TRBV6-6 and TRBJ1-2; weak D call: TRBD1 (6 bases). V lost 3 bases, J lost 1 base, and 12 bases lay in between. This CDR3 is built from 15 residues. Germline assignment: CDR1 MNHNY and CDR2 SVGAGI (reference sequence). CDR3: CASSYGGLYNYGYTF. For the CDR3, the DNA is TGTGCCAGCAGTTATGGGGGGCTTTATAACTATGGCTACACCTTC.

In DNA, the CDR3 is TGCGCCAGCAGCCCTGGGACTAGCGGAACCACCTACAATGAGCAGTTCTTC. It yields the protein CASSPGTSGTTYNEQFF. The chain combines TRBV5-1 with TRBJ2-1; 11 positions match TRBD2. V lost 4 bases and J lost 2; bases outside the gene matches: 8. The CDR3 has 17 amino acids. Germline CDR1 reads SGHRS; CDR2 reads YFSETQ. Supplemented by reference TRBV5-1 and TRBJ2-1, the full variable domain reads KAGVTQTPRYLIKTRGQQVTLSCSPISGHRSVSWYQQTPGQGLQFLFEYFSETQRNKGNFPGRFSGRQFSNSRSEMNVSTLELGDSALYLCASSPGTSGTTYNEQFFGPGTRLTVL.

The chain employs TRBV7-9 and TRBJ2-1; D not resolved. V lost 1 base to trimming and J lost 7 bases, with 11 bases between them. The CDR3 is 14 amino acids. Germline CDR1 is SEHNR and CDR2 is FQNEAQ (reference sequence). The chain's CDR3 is CASSLGVWRNEQFF. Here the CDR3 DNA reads TGTGCCAGCAGCTTAGGTGTATGGCGAAATGAGCAGTTCTTC. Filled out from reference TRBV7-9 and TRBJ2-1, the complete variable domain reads DTGVSQNPRHKITKRGQNVTFRCDPISEHNRLYWYRQTLGQGPEFLTYFQNEAQLEKSRLLSDRFSAERPKGSFSTLEIQRTEQGDSAMYLCASSLGVWRNEQFFGPGTRLTVL.

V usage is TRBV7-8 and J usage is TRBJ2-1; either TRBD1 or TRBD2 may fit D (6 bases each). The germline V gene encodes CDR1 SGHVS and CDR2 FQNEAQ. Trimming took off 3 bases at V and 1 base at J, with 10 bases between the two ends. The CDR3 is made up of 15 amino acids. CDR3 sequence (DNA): TGTGCCAGCAGCTTTGGGGGGCAGTCCTACAATGAGCAGTTCTTC. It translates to CASSFGGQSYNEQFF.

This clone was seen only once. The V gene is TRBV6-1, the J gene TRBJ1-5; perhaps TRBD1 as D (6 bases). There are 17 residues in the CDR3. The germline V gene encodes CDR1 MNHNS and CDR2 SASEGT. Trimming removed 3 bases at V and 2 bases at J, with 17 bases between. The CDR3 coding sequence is TGTGCCAGCAGTGACCCGGGACACCAAAGGGGCAATCAGCCCCAGCATTTT. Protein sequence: CASSDPGHQRGNQPQHF.

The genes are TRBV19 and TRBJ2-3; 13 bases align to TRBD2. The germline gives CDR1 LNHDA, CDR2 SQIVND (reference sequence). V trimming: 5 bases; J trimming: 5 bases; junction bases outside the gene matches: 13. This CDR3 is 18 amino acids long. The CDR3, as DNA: TGTGCCAGTAGTGTGCCCTCCGGGACTAGCGGGATGATAGATACGCAGTATTTT. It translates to CASSVPSGTSGMIDTQYF.